This TCR beta chain is from a study of blood T cell repertoires in COVID-19 (dated by TCRdb to 2018 to 2020). For the wider study: Collaborator samples came from the United States, Italy and Spain and covered acute and convalescent phases of COVID-19. The prospective study material was composed of cDNA or gDNA derived from T cells, B-cell-depleted T cells, or PBMCs. Subjects who had been exposed to COVID-19, were actively infected with it, or had recovered from it provided the deeply sampled blood TCRbeta repertoires that made up the dataset. The repertoires were released in a freely available public database intended as a resource for research on the immune response to SARS-CoV-2. Samples came from the ongoing ImmuneRACE study (first 160 participants) plus 1,254 subjects from 6 global collaborators. The sample metadata nearly always contained a de-identified subject ID, COVID-19 status, age in years and sex. HLA class I and class II types, where available, came from metadata supplied by the sample provider rather than from assay-based typing. Overall results and qualifications from the work: How much clinical and demographic metadata was included differed by source and by participant, and the metadata was provided uncurated.

The immunoSEQ Assay, a bias-controlled multiplex PCR, was used to amplify TCRbeta CDR3 regions from genomic DNA. The authors' analysis ran thus. Nucleated cell counts per sample were estimated from amplification of reference gene primers within the assay. To quantify the absolute abundance of each unique TCRbeta CDR3 rearrangement, sequence reads were collapsed and filtered. Productive Simpson clonality was computed per sample as the square root of Simpson's diversity index over productive rearrangements. TCRdb carries this immuneACCESS record with in-frame sequences only. Its versions omit some clonotypes, under half of them owing to an unresolved V gene in the studies checked, with the rest unexplained. V and J calls and clone size are those listed in that table; D and trimming were worked out from the DNA. The sample table lists approximately 240,000 clones, around four fifths of them with a count of one. Around 4.1% of the sample is taken by the ten largest.

Of note for this clone: Its antigen is currently not known. It has no much larger one-base neighbor in the sample; base qualities were not kept.

Whole blood was collected in K2EDTA tubes by collaborating institutions according to the institutions' own protocols. For TCRbeta analysis, collaborators shipped samples as frozen whole blood, isolated PBMCs, or DNA extracted from either of those sample types. Material: peripheral blood. This sequence was found in a woman aged 40 to 55 with active or convalescent COVID-19.

The sequence in DNA is TGTGCCTGGAGGGGGGGGCCACTCGAATCCTACGAGCAGTACTTC. Translated, it reads CAWRGGPLESYEQYF. The V gene is TRBV30 and the J gene is TRBJ2-7; tentative D gene TRBD2, with 7 bases matching. A distance of 16 bases separates the germline ends of V and J, which lose 3 bases and 1 base respectively. The CDR3 measures 15 amino acids from cysteine to phenylalanine. Only the CDR3 region is kept as DNA, spanning 45 bases read in frame from base 1. The germline V gene (reference sequence) sets CDR1 to GTSNPN and CDR2 to SVGIG. Outside the CDR3, residues come from the reference TRBV30 and TRBJ2-7 proteins, so the full variable domain is: SQTIHQWPATLVQPVGSPLSLECTVEGTSNPNLYWYRQAAGRGLQLLFYSVGIGQISSEVPQNLSASRPQDRQFILSSKKLLLSDSGFYLCAWRGGPLESYEQYFGPGTRLTVT.